Reported below is one T cell receptor beta chain. These data belong to a study of blood T cell repertoires in COVID-19. Germline loops: CDR1 KGHSH, CDR2 LQKENI. V trimming: 4 bases; J trimming: 6 bases; junction bases outside the gene matches: 16. CDR3 length: 18 amino acids. The assay was immunoSEQ multiplex PCR, and TCRdb's table has in-frame clones only and misses some. The repertoire includes approximately 150,000 clones, 79% of them detected once, and around 8.1% sits in the top ten. This chain uses TRBV18 with TRBJ2-7, with TRBD2 matching over 12 bases. The clonotype originates from a woman aged 60-75 years with COVID-19, enrolled during active disease. Sequencing used peripheral blood. The CDR3 DNA is TGTGCCAGCTCACATTCAAGGACTAGCGGGGCTAAAGGGGGCGAGCAGTACTTC. Residues: CASSHSRTSGAKGGEQYF.